Below are 5 T cell receptor beta chains sequenced from a single sample in a study of identical twins. One entry per CDR3 protein, called by TCRdb with MiXCR from the 5' RACE reads. This table has fewer than 350,000 distinct CDR3 sequences, 8% to 9% appearing once. This same sample was also taken into another study, of yellow fever vaccine responses in identical twins.

Sequences were obtained from memory (CD45RO+) T cells sorted from blood. The receptors were sampled from a woman between 18 and 29 years old in good health.

This clonotype was observed at least ten times. This chain links TRBV10-3 with TRBJ2-1; maybe TRBD2 (6 bases). CDR3 size: 12 residues. CDR1 and CDR2 from the germline V gene are ENHRY and SYGVKD. CDR3 nucleotides: TGTGCTTGCGGGAAATACCTCAATGAGCAGTTCTTC. Protein: CACGKYLNEQFF.

This clonotype was recorded at least ten times. V and J are TRBV20-1 and TRBJ1-6; D remains unclear. Germline-derived CDR1 and CDR2 are DFQATT and SNEGSKA (reference sequence). The CDR3 sequence is 13 residues long. The V and J ends lost 3 bases and 7 bases respectively, with 10 bases between them. DNA for the CDR3: TGCAGTGCTAGTTCCACCGAAAATTCACCCCTCCACTTT. Translation: CSASSTENSPLHF.

The genes are TRBV11-2 and TRBJ1-4; D may be TRBD1 (5 bases). This CDR3 is built from 13 residues. V was clipped by 3 bases and J by 6 bases, with 8 bases between them. Germline CDR1 and CDR2: SGHAT and FQNNGV. CDR3 protein: CASSLRGYEKLFF. DNA for the CDR3: TGTGCCAGCAGCTTGAGGGGTTATGAAAAACTGTTTTTT.

The rearrangement uses TRBV20-1 and TRBJ2-1; D might be TRBD2 (5 bases). CDR1 is DFQATT, CDR2 SNEGSKA, per germline (reference sequence). V was pared by 5 bases and J by 4 bases, with 15 bases between. The CDR3 loop spans 14 amino acids. The CDR3, as DNA: TGCAGTGCTCCCGGATGGACTTCGTACAATGAGCAGTTCTTC. This sequence encodes CSAPGWTSYNEQFF.

This sequence joins TRBV5-5 and TRBJ1-6; 11 nucleotides line up with TRBD1. CDR1 is SGHKS and CDR2 is YYEKEE in the germline V gene (reference sequence). With V trimmed by 4 bases and J by 7 bases, 4 bases remained unmatched. The CDR3 extends over 15 amino acids. The DNA for the CDR3 is TGTGCCAGCAGCCCGGGACAGGGGGTAAATTCACCCCTCCACTTT. This encodes CASSPGQGVNSPLHF.